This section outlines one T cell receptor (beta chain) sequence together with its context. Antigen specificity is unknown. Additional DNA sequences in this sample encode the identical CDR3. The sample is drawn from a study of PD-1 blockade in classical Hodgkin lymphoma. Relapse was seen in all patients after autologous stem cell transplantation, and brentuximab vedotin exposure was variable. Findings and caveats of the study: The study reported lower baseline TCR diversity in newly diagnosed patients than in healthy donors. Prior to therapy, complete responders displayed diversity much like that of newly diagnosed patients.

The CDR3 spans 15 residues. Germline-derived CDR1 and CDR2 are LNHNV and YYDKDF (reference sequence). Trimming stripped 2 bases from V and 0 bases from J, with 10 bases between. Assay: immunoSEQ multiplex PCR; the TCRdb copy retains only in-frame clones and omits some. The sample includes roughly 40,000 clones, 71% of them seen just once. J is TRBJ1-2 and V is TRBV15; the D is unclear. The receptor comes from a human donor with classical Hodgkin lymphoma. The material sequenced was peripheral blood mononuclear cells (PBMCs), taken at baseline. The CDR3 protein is CATSRHNAANYGYTF. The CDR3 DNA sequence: TGTGCCACCAGCAGACATAACGCGGCTAACTATGGCTACACCTTC. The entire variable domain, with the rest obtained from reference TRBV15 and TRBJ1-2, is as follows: DAMVIQNPRYQVTQFGKPVTLSCSQTLNHNVMYWYQQKSSQAPKLLFHYYDKDFNNEADTPDNFQSRRPNTSFCFLDIRSPGLGDTAMYLCATSRHNAANYGYTFGSGTRLTVV.